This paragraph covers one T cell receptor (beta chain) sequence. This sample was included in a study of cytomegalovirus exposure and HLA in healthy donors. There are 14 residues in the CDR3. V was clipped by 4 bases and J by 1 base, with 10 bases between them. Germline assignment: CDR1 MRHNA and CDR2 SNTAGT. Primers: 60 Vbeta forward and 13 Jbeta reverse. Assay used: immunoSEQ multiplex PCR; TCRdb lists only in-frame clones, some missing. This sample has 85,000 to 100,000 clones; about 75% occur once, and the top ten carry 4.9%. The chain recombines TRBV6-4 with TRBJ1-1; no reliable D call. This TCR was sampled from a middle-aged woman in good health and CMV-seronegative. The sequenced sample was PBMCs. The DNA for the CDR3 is TGTGCCAGCAGTGGCAGGCAGAAGAACACTGAAGCTTTCTTT. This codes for CASSGRQKNTEAFF.